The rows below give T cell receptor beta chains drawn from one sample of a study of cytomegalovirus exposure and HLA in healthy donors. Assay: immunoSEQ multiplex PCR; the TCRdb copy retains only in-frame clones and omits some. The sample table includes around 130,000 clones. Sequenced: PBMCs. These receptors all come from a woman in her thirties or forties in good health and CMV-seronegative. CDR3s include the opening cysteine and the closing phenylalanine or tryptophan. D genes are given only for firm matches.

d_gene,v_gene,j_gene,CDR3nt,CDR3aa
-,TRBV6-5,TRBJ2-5,TGTGCCAGCAGGGACTCGGCAGAGACCCAGTACTTC,CASRDSAETQYF
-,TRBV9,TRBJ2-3,TGTGCCAGCAGTATCCGGGACTGGAGCACAGATACGCAGTATTTT,CASSIRDWSTDTQYF
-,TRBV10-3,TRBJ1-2,TGTGCCATCAGTGATCGTGAGAGAGGCTACACCTTC,CAISDRERGYTF
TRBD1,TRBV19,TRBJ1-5,TGTGCCAGTAACTCGGACAGGGGGATTGGGGCTTTGCCCCAGCATTTT,CASNSDRGIGALPQHF
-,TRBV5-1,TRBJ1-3,TGCGCCAGCAGGAATTCTCCCTTCAGTTCTGGAAACACCATATATTTT,CASRNSPFSSGNTIYF
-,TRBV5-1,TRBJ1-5,TGCGCCAGCAGCTTCGGGTCTCCAAATCAGCCCCAGCATTTT,CASSFGSPNQPQHF
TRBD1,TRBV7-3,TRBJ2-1,TGTGCCAGCAGCTTCGGGACAGGGGGCGCGTATGAGCAGTTCTTC,CASSFGTGGAYEQFF
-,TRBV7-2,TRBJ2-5,TGTGCCAGCAGCCCCTCCTTCCTCCTGGAGACCCAGTACTTC,CASSPSFLLETQYF
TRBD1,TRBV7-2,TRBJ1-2,TGTGCCGGAAGGGAACCGGGACAGGGGGCCTATGGCTACACCTTC,CAGREPGQGAYGYTF
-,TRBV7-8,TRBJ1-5,TGTGCCAGCAGCCACTCCGGGGGGGACAATCAGCCCCAGCATTTT,CASSHSGGDNQPQHF
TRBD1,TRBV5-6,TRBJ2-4,TGTGCCAGCAGCTTGCAACAGGGGGTAAACATTCAGTACTTC,CASSLQQGVNIQYF
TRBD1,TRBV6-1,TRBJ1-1,TGTGCCAGCAATGAAGTGGGGACAGCAGGAGCTTTCTTT,CASNEVGTAGAFF
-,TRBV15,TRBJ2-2,TGTGCCACCAGCAGAGTGGGCCGGGAGCTGTTTTTT,CATSRVGRELFF
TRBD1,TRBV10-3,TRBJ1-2,TGTGCCATCGGACAGGGGACTAACTATGGCTACACCTTC,CAIGQGTNYGYTF
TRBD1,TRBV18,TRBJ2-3,TGTGCCAGCTCAGGCTCCGGGACAGGGGAAGGTACGCAGTATTTT,CASSGSGTGEGTQYF
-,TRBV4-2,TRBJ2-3,TGTGCCAGCAGCCAAGAGCATGGCTTCACAGATACGCAGTATTTT,CASSQEHGFTDTQYF